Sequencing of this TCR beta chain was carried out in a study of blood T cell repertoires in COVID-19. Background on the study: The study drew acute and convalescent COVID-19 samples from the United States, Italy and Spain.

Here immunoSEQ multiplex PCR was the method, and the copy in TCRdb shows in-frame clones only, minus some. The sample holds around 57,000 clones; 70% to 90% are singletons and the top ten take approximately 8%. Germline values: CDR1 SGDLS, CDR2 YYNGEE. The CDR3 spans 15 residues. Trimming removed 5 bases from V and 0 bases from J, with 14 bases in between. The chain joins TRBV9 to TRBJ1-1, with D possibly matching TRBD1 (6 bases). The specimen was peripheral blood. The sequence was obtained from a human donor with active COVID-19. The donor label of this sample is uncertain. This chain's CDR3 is CASRAPTGMNTEAFF. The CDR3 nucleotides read TGTGCCAGCAGAGCCCCAACAGGGATGAACACTGAAGCTTTCTTT. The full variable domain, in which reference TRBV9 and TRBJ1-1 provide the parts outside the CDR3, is DSGVTQTPKHLITATGQRVTLRCSPRSGDLSVYWYQQSLDQGLQFLIQYYNGEERAKGNILERFSAQQFPDLHSELNLSSLELGDSALYFCASRAPTGMNTEAFFGQGTRLTVV.